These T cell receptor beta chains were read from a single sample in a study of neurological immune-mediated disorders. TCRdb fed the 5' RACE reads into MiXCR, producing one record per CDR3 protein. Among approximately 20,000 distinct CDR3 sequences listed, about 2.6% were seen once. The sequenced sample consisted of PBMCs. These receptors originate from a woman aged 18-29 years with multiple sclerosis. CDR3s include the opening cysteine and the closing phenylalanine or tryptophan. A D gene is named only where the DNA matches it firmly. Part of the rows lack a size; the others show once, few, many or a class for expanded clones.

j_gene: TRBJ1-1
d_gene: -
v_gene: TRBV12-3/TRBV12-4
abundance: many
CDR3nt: TGTGCCAGCAGTTGGACCGACAATTCTGAAGCTTTCTTT
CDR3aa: CASSWTDNSEAFF

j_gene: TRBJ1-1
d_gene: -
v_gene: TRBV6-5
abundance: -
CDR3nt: TGTGCCAGCAGTTTAACCACTTTACAGGGGAACACTGAAGCTTTCTTT
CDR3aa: CASSLTTLQGNTEAFF

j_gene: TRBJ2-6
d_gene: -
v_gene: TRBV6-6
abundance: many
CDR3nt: TGTGCCAGCAGTCCACCTGGGGCCAACGTCCTGACTTTC
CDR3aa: CASSPPGANVLTF

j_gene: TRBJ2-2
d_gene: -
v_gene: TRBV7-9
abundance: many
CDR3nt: TGTGCCAGCAGCACCCGTGACTCCGGGGAGCTGTTTTTT
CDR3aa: CASSTRDSGELFF

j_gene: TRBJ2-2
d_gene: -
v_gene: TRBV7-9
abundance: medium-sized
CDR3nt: TGTGCCAGCAGCTCCCCAGGACAGACCTCCACCGGGGAGCTGTTTTTT
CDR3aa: CASSSPGQTSTGELFF

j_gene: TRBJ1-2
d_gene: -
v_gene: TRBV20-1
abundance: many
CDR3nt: TGCAGTGCTAGAGATAACTATGGCTACACCTTC
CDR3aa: CSARDNYGYTF

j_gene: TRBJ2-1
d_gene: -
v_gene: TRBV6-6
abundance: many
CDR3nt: TGTGCCAGCAGTTACGGCGAGGCCAATGAGCAGTTCTTC
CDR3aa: CASSYGEANEQFF

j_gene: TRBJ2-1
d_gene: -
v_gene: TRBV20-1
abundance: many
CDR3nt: TGCAGTGCTAGAGTACTGACCGCGGGGGAGCAGTTCTTC
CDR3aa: CSARVLTAGEQFF

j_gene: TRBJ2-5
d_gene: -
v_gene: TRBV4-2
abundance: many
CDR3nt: TGTGCCAGCAGCCGAGGACAAGCCGGGGAGACCCAGTACTTC
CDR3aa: CASSRGQAGETQYF

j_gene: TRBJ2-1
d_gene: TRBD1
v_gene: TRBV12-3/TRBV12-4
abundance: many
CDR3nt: TGTGCCAGCAGTTCCCGACAGGGCAGAAACAATGAGCAGTTCTTC
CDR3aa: CASSSRQGRNNEQFF

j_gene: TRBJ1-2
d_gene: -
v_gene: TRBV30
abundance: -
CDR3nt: TGTGCCTGGAGTCTCGCAACGGGGGGCTACACCTTC
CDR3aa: CAWSLATGGYTF

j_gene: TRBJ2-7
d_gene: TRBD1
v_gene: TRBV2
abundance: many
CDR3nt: TGTGCCAGCAGTAGGGACAGGGGTTCCGAGCAGTACTTC
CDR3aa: CASSRDRGSEQYF

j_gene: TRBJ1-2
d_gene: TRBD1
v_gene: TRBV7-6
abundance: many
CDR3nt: TGTGCCAGCAGCTTCGGACAGGCGGTTACTAACTATGGCTACACCTTC
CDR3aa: CASSFGQAVTNYGYTF

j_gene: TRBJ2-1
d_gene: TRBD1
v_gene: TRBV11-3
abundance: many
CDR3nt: TGTGCCAGCAGCGAACAGCGGGACAGGGGGCGCTTGCGGGAGTATGGTGAGCAGTTCTTC
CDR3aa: CASSEQRDRGRLREYGEQFF

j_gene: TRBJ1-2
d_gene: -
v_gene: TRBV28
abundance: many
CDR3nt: TGTGCCAGCGGGGGTGGGATTTACTATGGCTACACCTTC
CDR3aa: CASGGGIYYGYTF

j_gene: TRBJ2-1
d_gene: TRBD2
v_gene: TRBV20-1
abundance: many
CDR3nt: TGCAGTGCTACGTCTCGCGGGAGTGAGCAGTTCTTC
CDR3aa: CSATSRGSEQFF

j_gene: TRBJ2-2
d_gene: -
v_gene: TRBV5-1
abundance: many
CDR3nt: TGCGCCAGCAGCTTGGTTCCGGCCGGGGAGCTGTTTTTT
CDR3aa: CASSLVPAGELFF

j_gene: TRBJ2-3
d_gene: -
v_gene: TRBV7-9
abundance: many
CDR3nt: TGTGCCAGCAGCTTAGCCGGGCCGGATACGCAGTATTTT
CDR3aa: CASSLAGPDTQYF

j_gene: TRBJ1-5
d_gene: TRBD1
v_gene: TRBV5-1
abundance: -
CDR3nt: TGCGCCAGCAGGGAAACAGGGGGCGGGCAGCCCCAGCATTTT
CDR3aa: CASRETGGGQPQHF

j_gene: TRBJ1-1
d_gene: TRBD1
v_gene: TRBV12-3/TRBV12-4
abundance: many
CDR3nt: TGTGCCAGCAGTTTCGGGGGGGGGACAGGGACTGAAGCTTTCTTT
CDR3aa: CASSFGGGTGTEAFF

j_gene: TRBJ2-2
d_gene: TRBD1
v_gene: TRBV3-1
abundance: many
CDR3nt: TGTGCCAGCAAAGGACCTGGGACAGGGCCCACCGGGGAGCTGTTTTTT
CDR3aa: CASKGPGTGPTGELFF

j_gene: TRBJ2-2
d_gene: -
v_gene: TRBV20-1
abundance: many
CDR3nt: TGCAGTGCTAGCTCTGGGAAGGGGACGGGCACCGGGGAGCTGTTTTTT
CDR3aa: CSASSGKGTGTGELFF

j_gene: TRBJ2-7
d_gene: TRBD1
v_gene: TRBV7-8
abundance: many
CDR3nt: TGTGCCAGCAGTATCGCGTGGGGACAGGGGGCCTACGAGCAGTACTTC
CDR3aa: CASSIAWGQGAYEQYF

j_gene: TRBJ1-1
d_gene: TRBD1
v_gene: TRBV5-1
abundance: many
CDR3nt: TGCGCCAGCAGCCCGGGGACAGGCCGATCAGCTTTCTTT
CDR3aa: CASSPGTGRSAFF

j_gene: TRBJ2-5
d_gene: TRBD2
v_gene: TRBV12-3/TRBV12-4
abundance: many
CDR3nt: TGTGCCAGCAGTTTACCAAAAGCGGGAAGAGAGACCCAGTACTTC
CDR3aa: CASSLPKAGRETQYF

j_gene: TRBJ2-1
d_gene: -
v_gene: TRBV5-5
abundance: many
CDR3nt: TGTGCCAGCAGTCCGGGGGACTTTAGGACCTACAATGAGCAGTTCTTC
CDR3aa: CASSPGDFRTYNEQFF

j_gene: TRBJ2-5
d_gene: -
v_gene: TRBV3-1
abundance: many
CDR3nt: TGTGCCAGCAGCCCGGAGGGGGCGCGACAAGAGACCCAGTACTTC
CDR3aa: CASSPEGARQETQYF

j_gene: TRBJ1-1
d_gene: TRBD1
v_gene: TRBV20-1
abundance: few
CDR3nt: TGCAGTGCTAGAGATGCGGCAGGGGGCGCGTCTGAAGCTTTCTTT
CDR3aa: CSARDAAGGASEAFF

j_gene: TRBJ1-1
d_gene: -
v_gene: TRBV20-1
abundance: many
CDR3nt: TGCAGCAAAAGGGGTGTGCTCGGGACTGAAGCTTTCTTT
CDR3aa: CSKRGVLGTEAFF

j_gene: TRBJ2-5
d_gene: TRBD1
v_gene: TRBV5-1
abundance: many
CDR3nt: TGCGCCAGCAGCTTGACGGCAGGGGGCTTGGAGACCCAGTACTTC
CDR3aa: CASSLTAGGLETQYF

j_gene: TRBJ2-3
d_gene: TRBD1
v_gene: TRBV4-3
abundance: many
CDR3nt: TGCGCCAGCAGCCAAGATTGGGGACAGAGCACAGATACGCAGTATTTT
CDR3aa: CASSQDWGQSTDTQYF

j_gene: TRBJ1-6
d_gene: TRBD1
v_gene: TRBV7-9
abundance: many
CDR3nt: TGTGCCAGCAGCTTAAGCAGGGGGCGTAATTCACCCCTCCACTTT
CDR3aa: CASSLSRGRNSPLHF

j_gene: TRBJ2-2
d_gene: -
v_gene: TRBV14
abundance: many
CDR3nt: TGTGCCAGCAGCCAAGATCAGCGTCTGAACACCGGGGAGCTGTTTTTT
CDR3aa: CASSQDQRLNTGELFF

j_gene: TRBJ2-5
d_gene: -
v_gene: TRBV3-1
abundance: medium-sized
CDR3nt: TGTGCCAGCAGCCATACAGAGACCCAGTACTTC
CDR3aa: CASSHTETQYF

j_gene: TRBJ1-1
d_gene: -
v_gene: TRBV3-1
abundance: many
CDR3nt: TGTGCCAGCAGCCCGGGGGATTTGGACACTGAAGCTTTCTTT
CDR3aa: CASSPGDLDTEAFF

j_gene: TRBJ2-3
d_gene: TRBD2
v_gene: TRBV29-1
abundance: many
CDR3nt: TGCAGCGCAACTAGCGGGAGAACCACAGATACGCAGTATTTT
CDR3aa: CSATSGRTTDTQYF

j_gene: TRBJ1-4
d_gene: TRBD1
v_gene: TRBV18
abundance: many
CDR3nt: TGTGCCAGCTCACCACCGGGACAGGGGCGTTCTAATGAAAAACTGTTTTTT
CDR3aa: CASSPPGQGRSNEKLFF

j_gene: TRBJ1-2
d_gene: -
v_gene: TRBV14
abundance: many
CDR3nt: TGTGCCAGCAGCCAAGATCCAGAGATCTATGGCTACACCTTC
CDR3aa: CASSQDPEIYGYTF

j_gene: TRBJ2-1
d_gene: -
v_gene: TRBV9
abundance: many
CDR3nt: TGTGCCAGCAGCGTAGAAGATACCCAATACAATGAGCAGTTCTTC
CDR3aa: CASSVEDTQYNEQFF

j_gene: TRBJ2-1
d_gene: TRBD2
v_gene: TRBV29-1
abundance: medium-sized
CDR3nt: TGCAGCGTGAAAACTAGCGGTGTAGGCGGTGAGCAGTTCTTC
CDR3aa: CSVKTSGVGGEQFF

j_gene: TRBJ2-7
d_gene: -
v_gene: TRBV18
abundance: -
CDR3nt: TGTGCCAGCTCACAACTGACCTACGAGCAGTACTTC
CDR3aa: CASSQLTYEQYF

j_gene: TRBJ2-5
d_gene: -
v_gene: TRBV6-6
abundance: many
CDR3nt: TGTGCCAGCAGGAGAGAAGAGACCCAGTACTTC
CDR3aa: CASRREETQYF

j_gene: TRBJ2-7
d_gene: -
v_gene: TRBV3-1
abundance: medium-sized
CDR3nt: TGTGCCAGCAGCCTAGAGCATGGATACTCCTACGAGCAGTACTTC
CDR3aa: CASSLEHGYSYEQYF

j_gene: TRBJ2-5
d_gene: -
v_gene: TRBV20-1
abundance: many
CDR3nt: TGCAGTGCTAGAAATCCGACACACCAAGAGACCCAGTACTTC
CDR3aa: CSARNPTHQETQYF

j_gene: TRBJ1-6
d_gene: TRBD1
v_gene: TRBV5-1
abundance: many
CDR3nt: TGCGCCAGCAGCTCCGGGACAGGGGTCTCTTCACCCCTCCACTTT
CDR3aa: CASSSGTGVSSPLHF

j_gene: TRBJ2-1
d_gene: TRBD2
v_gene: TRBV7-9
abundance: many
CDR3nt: TGTGCCAGCAGCTTAGACCGGGGGGGTCACAATGAGCAGTTCTTC
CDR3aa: CASSLDRGGHNEQFF